This T cell receptor beta chain was captured by sequencing in a study of post-analysis software for immune sequencing data. Study-wide findings and caveats: TRBV5-6, TRBV5-1 and TRBV20-1 belonged to a set of about five TRBV segments that were more frequent in patients than controls. Comparison with controls showed significantly lower normalized Chao1 diversity in multiple sclerosis patients.

Included in the TCR beta cDNA libraries were unique molecular identifiers. TCRdb re-analysed the PCR reads in MiXCR, keeping a single row per CDR3 protein. The sample records hundreds of thousands of distinct CDR3 sequences, roughly 45% being singletons. This clonotype has only a few counts. The antigen is unknown. CDR1 and CDR2 from the germline V gene are DFQATT and SNEGSKA (reference sequence). The CDR3 consists of 14 residues. The V and J ends lost 6 bases and 1 base, in that order; junction bases with no gene match: 6. V is TRBV20-1 and J is TRBJ2-7, with 10 bases that match TRBD2. Input material: blood. This clonotype was obtained from a girl aged 10 to 17 with multiple sclerosis. As DNA, the CDR3 is TGCAGTGCAAGGACTAGCGGAGAGTCCTACGAGCAGTACTTC. Its translation: CSARTSGESYEQYF.